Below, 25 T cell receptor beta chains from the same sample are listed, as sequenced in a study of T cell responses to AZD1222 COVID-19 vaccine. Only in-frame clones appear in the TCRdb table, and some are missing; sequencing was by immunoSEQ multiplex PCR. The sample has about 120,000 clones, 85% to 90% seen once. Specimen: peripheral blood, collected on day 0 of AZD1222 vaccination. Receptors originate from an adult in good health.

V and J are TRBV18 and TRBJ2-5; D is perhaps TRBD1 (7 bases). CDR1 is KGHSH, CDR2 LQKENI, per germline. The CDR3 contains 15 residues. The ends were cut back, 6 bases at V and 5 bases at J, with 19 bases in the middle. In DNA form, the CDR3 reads TGTGCCAGCTCGCCGTTAGGAGGGGGCGAGGAGACCCAGTACTTC. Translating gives CASSPLGGGEETQYF.

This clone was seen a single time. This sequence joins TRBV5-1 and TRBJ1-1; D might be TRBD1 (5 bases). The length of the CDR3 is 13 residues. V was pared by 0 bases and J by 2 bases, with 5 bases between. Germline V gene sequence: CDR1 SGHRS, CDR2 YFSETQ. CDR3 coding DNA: TGCGCCAGCAGCTTGGGGACAAACACTGAAGCTTTCTTT. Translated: CASSLGTNTEAFF.

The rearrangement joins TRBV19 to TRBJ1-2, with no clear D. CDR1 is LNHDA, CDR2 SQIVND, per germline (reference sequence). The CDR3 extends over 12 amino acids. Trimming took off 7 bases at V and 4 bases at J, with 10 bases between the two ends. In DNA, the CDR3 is TGTGCCAGTAATGACATAGGCTATGGCTACACCTTC. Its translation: CASNDIGYGYTF. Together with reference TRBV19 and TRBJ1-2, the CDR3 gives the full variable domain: DGGITQSPKYLFRKEGQNVTLSCEQNLNHDAMYWYRQDPGQGLRLIYYSQIVNDFQKGDIAEGYSVSREKKESFPLTVTSAQKNPTAFYLCASNDIGYGYTFGSGTRLTVV.

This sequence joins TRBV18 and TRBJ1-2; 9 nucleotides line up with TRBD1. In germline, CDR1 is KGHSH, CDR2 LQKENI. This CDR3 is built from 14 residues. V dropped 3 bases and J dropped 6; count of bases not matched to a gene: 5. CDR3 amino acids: CASSPEDRGDGYTF. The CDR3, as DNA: TGTGCCAGCTCACCCGAGGACAGGGGTGATGGCTACACCTTC.

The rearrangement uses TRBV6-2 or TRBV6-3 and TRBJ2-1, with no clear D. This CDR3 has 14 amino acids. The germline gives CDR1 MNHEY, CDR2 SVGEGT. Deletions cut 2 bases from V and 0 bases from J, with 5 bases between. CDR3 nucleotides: TGTGCCAGCAGTTACCCGAGCTCCTACAATGAGCAGTTCTTC. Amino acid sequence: CASSYPSSYNEQFF.

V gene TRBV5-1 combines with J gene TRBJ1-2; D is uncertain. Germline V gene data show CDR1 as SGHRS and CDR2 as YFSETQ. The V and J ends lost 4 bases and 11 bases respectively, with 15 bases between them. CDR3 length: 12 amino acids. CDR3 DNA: TGCGCCAGCAGCGCGGAACTCATGGGTTACACCTTC. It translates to CASSAELMGYTF.

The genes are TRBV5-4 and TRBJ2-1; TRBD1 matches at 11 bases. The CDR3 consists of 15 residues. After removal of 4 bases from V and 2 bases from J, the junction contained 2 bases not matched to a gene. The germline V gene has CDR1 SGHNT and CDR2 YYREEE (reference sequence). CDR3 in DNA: TGTGCCAGCAGCCCGGGACAGGGGGCCTACAATGAGCAGTTCTTC. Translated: CASSPGQGAYNEQFF. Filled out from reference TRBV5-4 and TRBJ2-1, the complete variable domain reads ETGVTQSPTHLIKTRGQQVTLRCSSQSGHNTVSWYQQALGQGPQFIFQYYREEENGRGNFPPRFSGLQFPNYSSELNVNALELDDSALYLCASSPGQGAYNEQFFGPGTRLTVL.

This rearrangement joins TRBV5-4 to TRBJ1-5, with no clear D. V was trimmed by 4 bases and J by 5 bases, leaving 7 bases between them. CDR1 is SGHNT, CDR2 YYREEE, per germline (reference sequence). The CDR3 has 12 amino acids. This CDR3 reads CASSIDDQPQHF. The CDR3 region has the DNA TGTGCCAGCAGCATAGACGATCAGCCCCAGCATTTT. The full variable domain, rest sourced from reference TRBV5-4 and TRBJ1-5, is ETGVTQSPTHLIKTRGQQVTLRCSSQSGHNTVSWYQQALGQGPQFIFQYYREEENGRGNFPPRFSGLQFPNYSSELNVNALELDDSALYLCASSIDDQPQHFGDGTRLSIL.

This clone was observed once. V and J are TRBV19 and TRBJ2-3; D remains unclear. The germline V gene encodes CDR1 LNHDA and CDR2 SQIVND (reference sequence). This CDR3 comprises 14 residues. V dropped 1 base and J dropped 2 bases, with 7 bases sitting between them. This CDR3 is CASSIGHSTDTQYF. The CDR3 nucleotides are TGTGCCAGTAGTATAGGACATTCCACAGATACGCAGTATTTT.

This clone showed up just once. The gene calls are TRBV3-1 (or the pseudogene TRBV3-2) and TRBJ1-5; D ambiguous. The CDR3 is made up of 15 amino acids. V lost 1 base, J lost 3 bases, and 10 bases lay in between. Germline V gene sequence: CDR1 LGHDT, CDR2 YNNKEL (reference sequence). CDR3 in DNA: TGTGCCAGCAGCCAAGGGGCCGGTCACAATCAGCCCCAGCATTTT. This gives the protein CASSQGAGHNQPQHF.

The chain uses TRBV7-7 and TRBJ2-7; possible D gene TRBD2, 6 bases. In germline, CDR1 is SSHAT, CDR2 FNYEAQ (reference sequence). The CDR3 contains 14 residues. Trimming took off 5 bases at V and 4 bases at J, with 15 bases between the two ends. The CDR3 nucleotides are TGTGCCAGCAGCACTGGGACCGGGGGTTACGAGCAGTACTTC. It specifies CASSTGTGGYEQYF.

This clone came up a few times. As DNA, the CDR3 is TGTGCCAGCAGCTCCTTTTCGGTTGGCTACACCTTC. Translating gives CASSSFSVGYTF. The rearrangement joins TRBV7-8 to TRBJ1-2; D is unclear. The CDR3 spans 12 residues. The germline CDR1 and CDR2 sequences are SGHVS and FQNEAQ. V shed 4 bases and J shed 7 bases, with 10 bases lying between them.

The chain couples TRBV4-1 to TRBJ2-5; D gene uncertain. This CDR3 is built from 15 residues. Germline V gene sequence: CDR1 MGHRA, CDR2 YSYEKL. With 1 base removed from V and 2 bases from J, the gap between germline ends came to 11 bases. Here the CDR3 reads CASSQGRTDQETQYF. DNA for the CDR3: TGCGCCAGCAGCCAAGGTCGAACAGATCAAGAGACCCAGTACTTC.

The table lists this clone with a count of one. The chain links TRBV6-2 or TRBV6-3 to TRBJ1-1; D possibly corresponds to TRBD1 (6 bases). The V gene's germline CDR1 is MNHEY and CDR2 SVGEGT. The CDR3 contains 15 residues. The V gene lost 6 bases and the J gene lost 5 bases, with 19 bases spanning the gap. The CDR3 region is CASSPSRGGGTEAFF. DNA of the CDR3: TGTGCCAGCAGCCCGAGCAGGGGAGGCGGAACTGAAGCTTTCTTT.

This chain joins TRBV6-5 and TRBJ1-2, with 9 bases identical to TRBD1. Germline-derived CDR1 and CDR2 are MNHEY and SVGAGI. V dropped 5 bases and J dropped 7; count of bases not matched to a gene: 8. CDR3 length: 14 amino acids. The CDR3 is CASSIPDRGGGYTF. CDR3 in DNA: TGTGCCAGCAGTATCCCGGACAGGGGCGGTGGCTACACCTTC.

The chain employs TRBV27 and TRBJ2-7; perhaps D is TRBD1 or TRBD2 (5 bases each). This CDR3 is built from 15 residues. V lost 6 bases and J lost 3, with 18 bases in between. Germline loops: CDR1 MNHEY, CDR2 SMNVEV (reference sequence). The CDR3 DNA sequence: TGTGCCAGCAGGAGGTCCGTCGAGGGGCGCTACGAGCAGTACTTC. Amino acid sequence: CASRRSVEGRYEQYF.

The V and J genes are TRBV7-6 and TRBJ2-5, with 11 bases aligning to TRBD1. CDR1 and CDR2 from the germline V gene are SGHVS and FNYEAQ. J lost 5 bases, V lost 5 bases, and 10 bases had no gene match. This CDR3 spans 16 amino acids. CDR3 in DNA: TGTGCCAGCAGCCCTATTCAGGACAGGGGGCGGGAGACCCAGTACTTC. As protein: CASSPIQDRGRETQYF.

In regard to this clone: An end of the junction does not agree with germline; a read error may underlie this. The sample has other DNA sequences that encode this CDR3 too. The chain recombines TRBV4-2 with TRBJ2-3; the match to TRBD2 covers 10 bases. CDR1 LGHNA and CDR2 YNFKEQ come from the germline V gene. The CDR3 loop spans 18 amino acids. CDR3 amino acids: CASSQDPPSGGRTDTQYF. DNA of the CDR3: TGTGCCAGCAGCCAAGATCCCCCTAGCGGGGGCCGCACAGATACACAGTATTTT.

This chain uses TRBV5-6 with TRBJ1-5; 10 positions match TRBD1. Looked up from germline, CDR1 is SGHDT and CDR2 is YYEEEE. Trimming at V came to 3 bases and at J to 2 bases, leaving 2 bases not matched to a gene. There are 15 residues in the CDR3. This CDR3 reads CASSWTGGGNQPQHF. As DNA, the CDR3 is TGTGCCAGCAGCTGGACAGGGGGAGGCAATCAGCCCCAGCATTTT.

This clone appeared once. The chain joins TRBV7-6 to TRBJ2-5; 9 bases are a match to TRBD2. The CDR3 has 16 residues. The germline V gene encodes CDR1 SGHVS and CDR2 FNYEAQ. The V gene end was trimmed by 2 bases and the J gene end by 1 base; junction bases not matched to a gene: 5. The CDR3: CASSLRQAGGQETQYF. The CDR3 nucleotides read TGTGCCAGCAGCTTAAGACAAGCGGGGGGCCAAGAGACCCAGTACTTC.

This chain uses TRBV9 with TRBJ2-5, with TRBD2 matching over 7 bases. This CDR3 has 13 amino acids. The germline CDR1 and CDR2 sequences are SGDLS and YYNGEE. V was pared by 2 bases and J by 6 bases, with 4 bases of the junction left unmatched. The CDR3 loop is CASSVGGGKTQYF. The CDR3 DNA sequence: TGTGCCAGCAGCGTCGGCGGGGGAAAGACCCAGTACTTC.

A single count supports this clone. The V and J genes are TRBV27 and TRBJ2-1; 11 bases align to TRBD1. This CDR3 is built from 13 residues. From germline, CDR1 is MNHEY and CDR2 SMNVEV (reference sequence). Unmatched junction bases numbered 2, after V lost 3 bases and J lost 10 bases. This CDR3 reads CASSLDRGQEQFF. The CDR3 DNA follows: TGTGCCAGCAGTTTGGACAGGGGGCAGGAGCAGTTCTTC.

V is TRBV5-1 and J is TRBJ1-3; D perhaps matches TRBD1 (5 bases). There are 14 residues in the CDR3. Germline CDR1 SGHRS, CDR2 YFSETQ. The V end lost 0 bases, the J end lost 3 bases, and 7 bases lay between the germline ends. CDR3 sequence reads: CASSLAGYGNTIYF. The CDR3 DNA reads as TGCGCCAGCAGCTTGGCAGGGTATGGAAACACCATATATTTT.

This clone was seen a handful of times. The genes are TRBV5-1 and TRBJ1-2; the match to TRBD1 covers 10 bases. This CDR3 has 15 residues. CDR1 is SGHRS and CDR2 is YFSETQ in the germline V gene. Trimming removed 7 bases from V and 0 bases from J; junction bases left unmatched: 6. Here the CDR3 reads CASSRDRGSNYGYTF. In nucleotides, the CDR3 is TGCGCCAGCTCTAGGGACAGGGGATCTAACTATGGCTACACCTTC.

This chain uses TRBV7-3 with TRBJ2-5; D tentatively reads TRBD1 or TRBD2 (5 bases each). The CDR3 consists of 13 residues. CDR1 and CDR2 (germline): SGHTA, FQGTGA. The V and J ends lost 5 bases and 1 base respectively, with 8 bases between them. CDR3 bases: TGTGCCAGCAGCCGGGGCACCCAAGAGACCCAGTACTTC. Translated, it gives CASSRGTQETQYF. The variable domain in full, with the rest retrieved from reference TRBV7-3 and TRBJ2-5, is GAGVSQTPSNKVTEKGKYVELRCDPISGHTALYWYRQSLGQGPEFLIYFQGTGAADDSGLPNDRFFAVRPEGSVSTLKIQRTERGDSAVYLCASSRGTQETQYFGPGTRLLVL.